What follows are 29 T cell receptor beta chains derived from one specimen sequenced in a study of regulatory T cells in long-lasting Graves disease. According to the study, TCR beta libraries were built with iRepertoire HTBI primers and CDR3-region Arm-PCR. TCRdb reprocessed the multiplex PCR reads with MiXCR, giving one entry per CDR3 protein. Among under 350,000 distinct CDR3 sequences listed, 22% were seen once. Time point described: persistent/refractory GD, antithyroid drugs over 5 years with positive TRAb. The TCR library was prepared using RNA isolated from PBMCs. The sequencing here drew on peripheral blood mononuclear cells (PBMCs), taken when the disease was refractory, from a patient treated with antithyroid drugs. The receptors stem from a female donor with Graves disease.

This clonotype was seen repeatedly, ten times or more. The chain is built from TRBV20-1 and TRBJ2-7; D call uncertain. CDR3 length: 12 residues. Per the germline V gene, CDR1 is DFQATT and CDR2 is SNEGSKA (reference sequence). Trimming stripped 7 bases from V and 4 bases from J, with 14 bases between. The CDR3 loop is CSGKVEAYEQYF. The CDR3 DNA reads TGCAGTGGTAAGGTAGAGGCATACGAGCAGTACTTC.

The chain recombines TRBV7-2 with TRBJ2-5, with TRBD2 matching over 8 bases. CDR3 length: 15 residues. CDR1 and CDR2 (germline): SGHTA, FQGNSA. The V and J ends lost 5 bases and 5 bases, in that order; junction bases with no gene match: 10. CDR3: CASSRSSGRGETQYF. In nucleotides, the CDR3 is TGTGCCAGCAGCCGATCAAGCGGGAGAGGGGAGACCCAGTACTTC.

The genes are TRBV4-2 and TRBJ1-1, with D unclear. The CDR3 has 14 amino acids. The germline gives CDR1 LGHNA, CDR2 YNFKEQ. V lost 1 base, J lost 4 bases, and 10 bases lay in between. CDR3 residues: CASSQGVESTEAFF. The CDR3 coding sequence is TGTGCCAGCAGCCAAGGCGTAGAGAGCACTGAAGCTTTCTTT.

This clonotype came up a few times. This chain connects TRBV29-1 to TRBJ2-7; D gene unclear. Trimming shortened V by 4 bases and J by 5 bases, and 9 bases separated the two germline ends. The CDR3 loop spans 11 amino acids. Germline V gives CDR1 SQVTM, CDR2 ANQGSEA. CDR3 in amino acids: CSVVVGNEQYF. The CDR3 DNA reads TGCAGCGTTGTTGTGGGTAACGAGCAGTACTTC.

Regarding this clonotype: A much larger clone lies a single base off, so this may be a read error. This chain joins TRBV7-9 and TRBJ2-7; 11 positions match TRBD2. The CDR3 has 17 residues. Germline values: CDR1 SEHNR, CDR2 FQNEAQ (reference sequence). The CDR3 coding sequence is TGTGCCAGCAGCGCTCAACACGGACTAGCGGGTTTATACGAGCAGTGCTTC. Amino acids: CASSAQHGLAGLYEQCF.

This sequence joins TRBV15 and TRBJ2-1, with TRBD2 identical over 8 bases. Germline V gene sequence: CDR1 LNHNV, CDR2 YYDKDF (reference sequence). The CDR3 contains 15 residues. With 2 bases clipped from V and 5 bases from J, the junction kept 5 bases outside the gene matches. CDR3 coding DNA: TGTGCCACCAGCAGACAGGGTAGCGGGAACAATGAGCAGTTCTTC. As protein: CATSRQGSGNNEQFF.

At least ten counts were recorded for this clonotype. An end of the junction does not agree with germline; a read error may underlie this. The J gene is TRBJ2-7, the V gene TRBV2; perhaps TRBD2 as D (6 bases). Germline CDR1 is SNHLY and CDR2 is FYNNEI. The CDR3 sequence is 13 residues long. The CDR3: CATSGGSSYEQYF. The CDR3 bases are TGTGCCACCAGTGGGGGGAGCTCATACGAGCAGTACTTC.

The CDR3 nucleotides are TGCGCCAGCAGCTTCGGACTAGCGGGGAACACCGGGGAGCTGTTTTTT. Translated, it gives CASSFGLAGNTGELFF. V is TRBV5-1 and J is TRBJ2-2; 11 nucleotides match TRBD2. Germline V CDR1 and CDR2: SGHRS, YFSETQ. The CDR3 sequence is 16 residues long. J lost 1 base, V lost 2 bases, and 1 base had no gene match.

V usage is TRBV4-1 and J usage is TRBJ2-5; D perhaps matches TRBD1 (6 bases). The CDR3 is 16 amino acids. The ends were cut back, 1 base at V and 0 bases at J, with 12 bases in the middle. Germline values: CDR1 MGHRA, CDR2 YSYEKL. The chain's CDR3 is CASSQARDTYQETQYF. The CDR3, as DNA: TGCGCCAGCAGCCAAGCCCGGGACACGTACCAAGAGACCCAGTACTTC.

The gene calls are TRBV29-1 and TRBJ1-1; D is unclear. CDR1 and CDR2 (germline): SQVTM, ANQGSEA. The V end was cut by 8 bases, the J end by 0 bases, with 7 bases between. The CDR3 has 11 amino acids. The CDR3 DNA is TGCAGCTTTACAGTGAACACTGAAGCTTTCTTT. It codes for CSFTVNTEAFF.

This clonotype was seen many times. The CDR3 is CASSFLPPYEQYF. The CDR3 DNA follows: TGCGCCAGCAGCTTCTTACCGCCCTACGAGCAGTACTTC. V is TRBV5-1 and J is TRBJ2-7; D is unresolved. Germline V lookup: CDR1 SGHRS, CDR2 YFSETQ. V was trimmed by 2 bases and J by 2 bases, leaving 8 bases between them. The CDR3 loop spans 13 amino acids.

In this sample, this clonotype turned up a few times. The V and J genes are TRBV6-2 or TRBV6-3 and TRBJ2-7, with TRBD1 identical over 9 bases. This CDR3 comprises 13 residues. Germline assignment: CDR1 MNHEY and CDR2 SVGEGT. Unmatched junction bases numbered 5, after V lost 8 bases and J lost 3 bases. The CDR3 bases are TGTGCCAGCGGAACAGGGGGCGGCTACGAGCAGTACTTC. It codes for CASGTGGGYEQYF.

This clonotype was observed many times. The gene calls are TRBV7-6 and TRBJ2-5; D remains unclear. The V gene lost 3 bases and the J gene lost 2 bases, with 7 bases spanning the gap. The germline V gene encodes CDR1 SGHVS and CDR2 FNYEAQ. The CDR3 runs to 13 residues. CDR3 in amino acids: CASSFNGQETQYF. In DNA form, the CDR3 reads TGTGCCAGCAGCTTCAACGGGCAAGAGACCCAGTACTTC. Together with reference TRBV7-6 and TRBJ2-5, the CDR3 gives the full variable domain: GAGVSQSPRYKVTKRGQDVALRCDPISGHVSLYWYRQALGQGPEFLTYFNYEAQQDKSGLPNDRFSAERPEGSISTLTIQRTEQRDSAMYRCASSFNGQETQYFGPGTRLLVL.

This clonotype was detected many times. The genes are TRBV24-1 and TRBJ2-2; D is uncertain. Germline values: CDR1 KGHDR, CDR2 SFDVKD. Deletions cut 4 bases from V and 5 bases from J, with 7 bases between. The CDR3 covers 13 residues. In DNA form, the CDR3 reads TGTGCCACCAGTGAGTTATGGACCGGGGAGCTGTTTTTT. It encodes CATSELWTGELFF.

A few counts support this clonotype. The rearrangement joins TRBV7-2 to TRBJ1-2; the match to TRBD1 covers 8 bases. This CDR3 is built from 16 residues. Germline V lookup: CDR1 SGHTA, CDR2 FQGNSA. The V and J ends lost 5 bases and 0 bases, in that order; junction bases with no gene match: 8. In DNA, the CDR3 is TGTGCCAGCAGCCAGACAGGGGTCTTAGCTAACTATGGCTACACCTTC. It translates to CASSQTGVLANYGYTF.

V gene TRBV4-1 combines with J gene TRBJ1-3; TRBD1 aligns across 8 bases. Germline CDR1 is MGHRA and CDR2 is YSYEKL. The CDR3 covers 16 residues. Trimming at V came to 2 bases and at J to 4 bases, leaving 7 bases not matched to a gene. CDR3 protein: CASSQPPRDRGNTIYF. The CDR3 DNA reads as TGCGCCAGCAGCCAACCCCCCCGGGACAGGGGAAACACCATATATTTT.

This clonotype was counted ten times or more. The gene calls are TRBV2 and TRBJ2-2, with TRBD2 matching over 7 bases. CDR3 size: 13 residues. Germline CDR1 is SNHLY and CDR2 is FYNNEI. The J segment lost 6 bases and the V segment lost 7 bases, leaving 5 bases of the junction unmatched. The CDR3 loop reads CASTDGRPGELFF. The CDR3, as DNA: TGTGCCAGCACGGACGGGAGGCCCGGGGAGCTGTTTTTT.

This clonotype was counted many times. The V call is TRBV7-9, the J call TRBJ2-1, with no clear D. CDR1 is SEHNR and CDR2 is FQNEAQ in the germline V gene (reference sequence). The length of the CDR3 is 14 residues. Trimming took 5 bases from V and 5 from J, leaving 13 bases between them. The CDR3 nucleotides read TGTGCCAGCAGCCCATGGAAGGTCGACAATGAGCAGTTCTTC. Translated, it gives CASSPWKVDNEQFF.

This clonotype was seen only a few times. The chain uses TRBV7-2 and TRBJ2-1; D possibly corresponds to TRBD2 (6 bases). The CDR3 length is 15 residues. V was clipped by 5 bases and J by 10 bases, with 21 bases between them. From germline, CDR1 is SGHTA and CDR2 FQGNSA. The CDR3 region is CASSQAPGGGGEQFF. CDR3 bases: TGTGCCAGCAGCCAGGCCCCTGGGGGAGGCGGCGAGCAGTTCTTC.

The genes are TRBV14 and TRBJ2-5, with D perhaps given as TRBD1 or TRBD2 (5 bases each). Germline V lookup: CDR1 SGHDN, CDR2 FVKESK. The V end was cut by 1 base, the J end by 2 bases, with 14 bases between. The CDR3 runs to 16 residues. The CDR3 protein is CASSQGPGTSQETQYF. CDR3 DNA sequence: TGTGCCAGCAGCCAAGGGCCTGGGACCTCACAAGAGACCCAGTACTTC.

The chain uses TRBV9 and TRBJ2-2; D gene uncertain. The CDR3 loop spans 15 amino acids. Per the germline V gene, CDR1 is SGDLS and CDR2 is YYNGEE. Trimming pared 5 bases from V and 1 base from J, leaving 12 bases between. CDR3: CASRVIKGNTGELFF. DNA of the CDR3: TGTGCCAGCAGAGTCATTAAGGGGAACACCGGGGAGCTGTTTTTT.

The CDR3 sequence is CSVAPGHRDTQYF. CDR3 nucleotides: TGCAGCGTTGCTCCGGGACACAGAGATACGCAGTATTTT. The gene calls are TRBV29-1 and TRBJ2-3, with a possible D match to TRBD1 (6 bases). Trimming took off 4 bases at V and 5 bases at J, with 13 bases between the two ends. CDR1 is SQVTM, CDR2 ANQGSEA, per germline. There are 13 residues in the CDR3.

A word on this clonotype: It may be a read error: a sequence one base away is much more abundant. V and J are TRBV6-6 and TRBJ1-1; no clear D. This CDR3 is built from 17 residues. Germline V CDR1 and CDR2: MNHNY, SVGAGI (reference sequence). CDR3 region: CASSYSGFSYIHTKAFF. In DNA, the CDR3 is TGTGCCAGCAGTTACTCAGGATTTAGCTACATCCACACTAAAGCTTTCTTT.

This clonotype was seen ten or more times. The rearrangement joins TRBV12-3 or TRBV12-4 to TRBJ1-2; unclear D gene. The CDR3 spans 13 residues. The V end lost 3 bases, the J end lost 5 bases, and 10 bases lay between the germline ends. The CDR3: CASSLVALYGYTF. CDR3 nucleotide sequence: TGTGCCAGCAGTTTGGTGGCCTTGTATGGCTACACCTTC.

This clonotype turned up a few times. CDR3 loop: CASSLELAGVPYEQYF. The CDR3 DNA follows: TGTGCCAGCAGCTTAGAATTAGCGGGAGTTCCCTACGAGCAGTACTTC. The chain carries TRBV7-6 and TRBJ2-7; 9 positions match TRBD2. Germline V CDR1 and CDR2: SGHVS, FNYEAQ. V shed 1 base and J 2 bases; nucleotides not matched to a gene: 6. CDR3 length equals 16 residues.

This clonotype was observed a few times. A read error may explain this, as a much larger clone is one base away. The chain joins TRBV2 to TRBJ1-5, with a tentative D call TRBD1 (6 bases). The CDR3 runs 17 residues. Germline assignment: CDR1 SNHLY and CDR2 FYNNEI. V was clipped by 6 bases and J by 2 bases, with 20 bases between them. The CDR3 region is CASRAGAAVGGNQPQHF. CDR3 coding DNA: TGTGCCAGCAGAGCAGGGGCAGCGGTAGGTGGCAATCAGCCCCAGCATTTT.

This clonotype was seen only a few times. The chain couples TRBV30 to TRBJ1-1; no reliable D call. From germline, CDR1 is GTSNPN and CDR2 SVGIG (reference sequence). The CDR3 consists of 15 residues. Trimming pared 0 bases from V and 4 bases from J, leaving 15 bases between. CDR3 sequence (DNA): TGTGCCTGGAGTGTAGATTACTTCGGGAGCACTGAAGCTTTCTTT. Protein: CAWSVDYFGSTEAFF.

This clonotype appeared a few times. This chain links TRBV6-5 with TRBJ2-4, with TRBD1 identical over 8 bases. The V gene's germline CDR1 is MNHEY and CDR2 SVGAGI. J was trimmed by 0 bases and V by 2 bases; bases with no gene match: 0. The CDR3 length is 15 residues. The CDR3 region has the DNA TGTGCCAGCAGTTACGACAGGGGAGCCAAAAACATTCAGTACTTC. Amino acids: CASSYDRGAKNIQYF.

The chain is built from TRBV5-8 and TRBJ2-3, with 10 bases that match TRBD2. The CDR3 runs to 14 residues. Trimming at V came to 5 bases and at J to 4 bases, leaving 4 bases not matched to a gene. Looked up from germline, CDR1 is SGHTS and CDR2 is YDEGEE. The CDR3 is CASSTLAGADTQYF. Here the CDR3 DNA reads TGTGCCAGCAGTACCCTAGCGGGGGCAGATACGCAGTATTTT. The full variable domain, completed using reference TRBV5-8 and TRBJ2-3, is EAGVTQSPTHLIKTRGQQATLRCSPISGHTSVYWYQQALGLGLQFLLWYDEGEERNRGNFPPRFSGRQFPNYSSELNVNALELEDSALYLCASSTLAGADTQYFGPGTRLTVL.